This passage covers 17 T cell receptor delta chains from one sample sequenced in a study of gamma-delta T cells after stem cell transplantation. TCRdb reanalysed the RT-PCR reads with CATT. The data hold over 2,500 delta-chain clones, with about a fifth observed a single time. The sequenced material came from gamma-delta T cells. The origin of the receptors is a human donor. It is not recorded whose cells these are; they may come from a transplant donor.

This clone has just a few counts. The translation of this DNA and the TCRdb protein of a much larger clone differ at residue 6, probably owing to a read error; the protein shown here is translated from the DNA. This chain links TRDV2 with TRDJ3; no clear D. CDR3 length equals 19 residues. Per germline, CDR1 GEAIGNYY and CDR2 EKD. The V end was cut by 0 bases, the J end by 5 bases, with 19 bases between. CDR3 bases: TGTGCCTGTGACACCGCCGGCGTTTCTGGCGGGCGGGACACCCGACAGATGTTTTTC. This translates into CACDTAGVSGGRDTRQMFF.

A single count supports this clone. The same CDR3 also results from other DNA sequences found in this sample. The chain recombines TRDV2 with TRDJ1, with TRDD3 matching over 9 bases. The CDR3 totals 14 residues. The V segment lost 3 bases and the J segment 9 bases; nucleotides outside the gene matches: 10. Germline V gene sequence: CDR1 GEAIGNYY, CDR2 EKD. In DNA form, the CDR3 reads TGTGCCTGTGACGCCCTGCTAGGGGATACGGAACTCATCTTT. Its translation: CACDALLGDTELIF.

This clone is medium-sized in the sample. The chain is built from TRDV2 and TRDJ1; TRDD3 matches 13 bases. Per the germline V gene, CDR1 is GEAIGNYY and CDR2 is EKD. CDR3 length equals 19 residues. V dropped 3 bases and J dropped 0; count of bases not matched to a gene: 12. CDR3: CACDRLLGDTIKYTDKLIF. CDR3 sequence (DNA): TGTGCCTGTGACCGGTTACTGGGGGATACGATTAAATACACCGATAAACTCATCTTT.

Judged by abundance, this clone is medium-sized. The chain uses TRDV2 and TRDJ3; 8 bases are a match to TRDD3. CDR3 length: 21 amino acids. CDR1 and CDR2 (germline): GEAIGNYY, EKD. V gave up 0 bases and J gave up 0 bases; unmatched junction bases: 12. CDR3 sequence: CACDTVAGGPISSWDTRQMFF. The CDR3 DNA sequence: TGTGCCTGTGACACCGTTGCTGGGGGACCAATTAGCTCCTGGGACACCCGACAGATGTTTTTC.

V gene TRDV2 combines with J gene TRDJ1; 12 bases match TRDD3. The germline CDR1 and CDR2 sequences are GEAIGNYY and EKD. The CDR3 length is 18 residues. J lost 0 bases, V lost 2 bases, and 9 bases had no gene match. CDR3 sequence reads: CACDILTGGYPYTDKLIF. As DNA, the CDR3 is TGTGCCTGTGACATCCTGACTGGGGGATACCCGTACACCGATAAACTCATCTTT.

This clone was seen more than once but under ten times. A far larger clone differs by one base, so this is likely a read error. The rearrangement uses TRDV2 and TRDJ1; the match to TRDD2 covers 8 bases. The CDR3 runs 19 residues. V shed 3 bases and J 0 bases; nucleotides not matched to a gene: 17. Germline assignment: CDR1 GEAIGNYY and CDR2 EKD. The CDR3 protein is CACDPLLPTRGGHTDKLIF. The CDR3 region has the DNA TGTGCCTGTGACCCCCTACTTCCTACGCGGGGTGGGCACACCGATAAACTCATCTTT.

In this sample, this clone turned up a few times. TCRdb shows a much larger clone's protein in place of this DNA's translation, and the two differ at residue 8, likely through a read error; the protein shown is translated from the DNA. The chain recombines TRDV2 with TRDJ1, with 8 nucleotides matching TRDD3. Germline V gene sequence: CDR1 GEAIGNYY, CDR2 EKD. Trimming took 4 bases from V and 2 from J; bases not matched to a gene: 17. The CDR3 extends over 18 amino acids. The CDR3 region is CACELLGADRSFTDKLIF. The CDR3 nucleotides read TGTGCCTGTGAACTACTGGGGGCCGACCGCTCGTTTACCGATAAACTCATCTTT.

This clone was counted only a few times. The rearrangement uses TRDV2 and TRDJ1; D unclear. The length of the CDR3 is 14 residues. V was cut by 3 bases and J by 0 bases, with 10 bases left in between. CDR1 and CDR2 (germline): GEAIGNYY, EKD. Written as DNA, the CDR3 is TGTGCCTGTGACCCTATATATCACACCGATAAACTCATCTTT. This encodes CACDPIYHTDKLIF.

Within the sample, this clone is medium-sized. CDR3 sequence: CAFISSVKPWGNTDKLIF. The CDR3 coding sequence is TGTGCCTTTATTTCCTCCGTAAAACCCTGGGGGAACACCGATAAACTCATCTTT. The chain has TRDV3 and TRDJ1, with 8 bases lining up with TRDD3. This CDR3 has 18 amino acids. Trimming took 1 base from V and 0 from J; bases not matched to a gene: 16. Germline V gene data show CDR1 as TVYSNPD and CDR2 as GDNSRS (reference sequence).

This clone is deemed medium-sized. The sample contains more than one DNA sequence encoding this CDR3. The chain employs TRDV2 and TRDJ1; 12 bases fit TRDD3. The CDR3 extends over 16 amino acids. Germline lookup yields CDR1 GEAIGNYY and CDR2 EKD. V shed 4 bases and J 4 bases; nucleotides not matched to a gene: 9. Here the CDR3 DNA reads TGTGCCTGTGAGTGGCTGGGGGATACGCGTATCGATAAACTCATCTTT. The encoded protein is CACEWLGDTRIDKLIF.

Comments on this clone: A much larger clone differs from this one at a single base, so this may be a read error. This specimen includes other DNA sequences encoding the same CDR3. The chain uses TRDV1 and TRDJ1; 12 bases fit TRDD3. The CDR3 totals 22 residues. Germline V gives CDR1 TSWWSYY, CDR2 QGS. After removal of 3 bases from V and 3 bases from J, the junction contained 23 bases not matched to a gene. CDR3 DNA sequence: TGTGCTCTTGGGGAGCCTCTTCCTTCCTACGCCGTACTGGGGGATACCCCCGATAAACTCATCTTT. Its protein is CALGEPLPSYAVLGDTPDKLIF.

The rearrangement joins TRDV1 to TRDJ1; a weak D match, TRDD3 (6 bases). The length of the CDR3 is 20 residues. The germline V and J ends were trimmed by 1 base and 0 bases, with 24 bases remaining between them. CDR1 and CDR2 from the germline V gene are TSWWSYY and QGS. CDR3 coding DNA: TGTGCTCTTGGGGAACCCCTTGGATCACCTGGGGACTCGTACACCGATAAACTCATCTTT. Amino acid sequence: CALGEPLGSPGDSYTDKLIF.

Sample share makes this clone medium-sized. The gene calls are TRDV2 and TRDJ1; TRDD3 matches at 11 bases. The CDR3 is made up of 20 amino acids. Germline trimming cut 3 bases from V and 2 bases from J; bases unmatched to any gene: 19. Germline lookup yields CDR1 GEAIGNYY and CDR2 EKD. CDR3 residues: CACDRRGELGDRWSTDKLIF. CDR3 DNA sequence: TGTGCCTGTGACCGTCGAGGGGAACTGGGGGATAGATGGTCTACCGATAAACTCATCTTT.

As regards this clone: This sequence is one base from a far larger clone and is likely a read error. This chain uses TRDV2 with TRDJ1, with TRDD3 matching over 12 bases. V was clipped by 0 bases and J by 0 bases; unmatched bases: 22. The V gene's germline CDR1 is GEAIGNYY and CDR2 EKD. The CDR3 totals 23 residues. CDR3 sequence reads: CACDTVEAPFLGDTTGHTDKLIF. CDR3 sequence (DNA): TGTGCCTGTGACACCGTTGAGGCTCCTTTTCTGGGGGATACGACGGGTCACACCGATAAACTCATCTTT.

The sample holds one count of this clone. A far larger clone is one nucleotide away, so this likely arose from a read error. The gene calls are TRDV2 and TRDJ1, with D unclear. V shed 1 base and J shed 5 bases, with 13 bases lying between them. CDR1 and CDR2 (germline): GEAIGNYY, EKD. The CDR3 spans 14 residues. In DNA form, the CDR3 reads TGTGCCTGTGACACGCTGCGGGAGGTAGATAAACTCATCTTT. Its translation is CACDTLREVDKLIF.

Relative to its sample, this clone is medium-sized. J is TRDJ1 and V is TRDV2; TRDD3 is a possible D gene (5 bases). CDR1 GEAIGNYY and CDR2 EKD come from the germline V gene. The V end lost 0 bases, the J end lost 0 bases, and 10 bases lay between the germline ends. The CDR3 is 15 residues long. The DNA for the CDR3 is TGTGCCTGTGACACCCTGGGACAGTACACCGATAAACTCATCTTT. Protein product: CACDTLGQYTDKLIF.

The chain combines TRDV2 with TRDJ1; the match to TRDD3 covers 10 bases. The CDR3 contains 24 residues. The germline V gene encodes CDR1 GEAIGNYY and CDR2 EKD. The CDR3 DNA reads TGTGCGATCAACCCCCCCCCCCTCGTCAGTACTGGGGGATCTTTTTTAATCTACACCGATAAACTCATCTTT. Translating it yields CAINPPPLVSTGGSFLIYTDKLIF.